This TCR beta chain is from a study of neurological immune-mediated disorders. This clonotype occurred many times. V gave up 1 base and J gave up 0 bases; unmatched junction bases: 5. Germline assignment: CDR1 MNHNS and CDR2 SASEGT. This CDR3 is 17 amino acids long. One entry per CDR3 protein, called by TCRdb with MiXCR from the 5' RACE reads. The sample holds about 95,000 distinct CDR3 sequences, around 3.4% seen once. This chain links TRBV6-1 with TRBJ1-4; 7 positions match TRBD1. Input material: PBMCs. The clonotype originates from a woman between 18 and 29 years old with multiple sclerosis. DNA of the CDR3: TGTGCCAGCAGTGAAGGGACAGGAGCCGCAACTAATGAAAAACTGTTTTTT. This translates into CASSEGTGAATNEKLFF.